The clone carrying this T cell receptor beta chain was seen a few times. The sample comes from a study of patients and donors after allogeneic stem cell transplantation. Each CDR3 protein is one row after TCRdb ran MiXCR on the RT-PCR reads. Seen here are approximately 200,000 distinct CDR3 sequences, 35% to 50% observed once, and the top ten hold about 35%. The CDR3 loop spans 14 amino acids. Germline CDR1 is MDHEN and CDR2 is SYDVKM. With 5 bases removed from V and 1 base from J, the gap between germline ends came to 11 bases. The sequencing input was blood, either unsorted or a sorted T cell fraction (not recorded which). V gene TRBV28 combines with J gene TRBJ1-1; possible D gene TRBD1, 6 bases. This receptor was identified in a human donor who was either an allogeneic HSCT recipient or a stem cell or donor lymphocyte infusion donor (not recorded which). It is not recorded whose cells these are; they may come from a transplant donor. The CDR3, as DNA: TGTGCCAGCAGTATAGGGGGGCCGAACACTGAAGCTTTCTTT. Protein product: CASSIGGPNTEAFF.